This is a list of T cell receptor beta chains from one sample in a study of beta chain features in type 1 diabetes. TCRdb's table, derived via immunoSEQ multiplex PCR, lists solely in-frame clones and lacks some. The top ten clones hold approximately 1.3% of a sample with about 140,000 clones, about 13% of them seen once. What was sequenced was central memory CD4+ T cells from blood. The receptor source for this set is a man between 18 and 35 years old with type 1 diabetes. Each CDR3 is given with its conserved first and last residue. Fields, in order: V gene, J gene, clone size, D gene, CDR3 DNA, CDR3 protein. D genes are given only for firm matches. Size values are once, few and many counts, or a class for expanded clones, and some rows have none.

v_call: TRBV18; j_call: TRBJ2-3; clone_size: NA; d_call: NA; cdr3_nt: TGTGCCAGCTCACCGCTGGGGCAGGCGGGCACAGATACGCAGTATTTT; cdr3_aa: CASSPLGQAGTDTQYF
v_call: TRBV6-5; j_call: TRBJ1-5; clone_size: few; d_call: TRBD1; cdr3_nt: TGTGCCAGCAGCCTGACAGGGGGCGGTCAGCCCCAGCATTTT; cdr3_aa: CASSLTGGGQPQHF
v_call: TRBV4-2; j_call: TRBJ2-3; clone_size: many; d_call: NA; cdr3_nt: TGTGCCAGCAGCCAAGGACGGGCATACACAGATACGCAGTATTTT; cdr3_aa: CASSQGRAYTDTQYF
v_call: TRBV5-1; j_call: TRBJ1-1; clone_size: NA; d_call: NA; cdr3_nt: TGCGCCAGCAGACCACAGGGTGAGAACACTGAAGCTTTCTTT; cdr3_aa: CASRPQGENTEAFF
v_call: TRBV5-1; j_call: TRBJ2-3; clone_size: NA; d_call: NA; cdr3_nt: TGCGCCAGCAGCTTGGGTCAGAGCACAGATACGCAGTATTTT; cdr3_aa: CASSLGQSTDTQYF
v_call: TRBV28; j_call: TRBJ1-5; clone_size: few; d_call: NA; cdr3_nt: TGTGCCAGCAGTCAAAGATATGGCAATCAGCCCCAGCATTTT; cdr3_aa: CASSQRYGNQPQHF
v_call: TRBV7-2; j_call: TRBJ1-2; clone_size: few; d_call: NA; cdr3_nt: TGTGCCAGCAGCACACGCACCAACTATGGCTACACCTTC; cdr3_aa: CASSTRTNYGYTF
v_call: TRBV10-3; j_call: TRBJ2-2; clone_size: NA; d_call: NA; cdr3_nt: TGTGCCATCAGTGGAGGACACCCGAACACCGGGGAGCTGTTTTTT; cdr3_aa: CAISGGHPNTGELFF
v_call: TRBV30; j_call: TRBJ2-5; clone_size: NA; d_call: TRBD2; cdr3_nt: TGTGCCTGGAGGGTGACCCCTAGCGGGGGGTCAGAGACCCAGTACTTC; cdr3_aa: CAWRVTPSGGSETQYF
v_call: TRBV27; j_call: TRBJ2-1; clone_size: NA; d_call: TRBD1; cdr3_nt: TGTGCCAGCAGTTTATCGATGACCCGGGACAGGGTTAGGAACAATGAGCAGTTCTTC; cdr3_aa: CASSLSMTRDRVRNNEQFF
v_call: TRBV7-9; j_call: TRBJ1-6; clone_size: few; d_call: NA; cdr3_nt: TGTGCCAGCAGCTCATCCCGGGAATCGGCACCCCTCCACTTT; cdr3_aa: CASSSSRESAPLHF
v_call: TRBV19; j_call: TRBJ2-3; clone_size: NA; d_call: NA; cdr3_nt: TGTGCCAGTAGTAAGTCCGGGGAAGGCACAGATACGCAGTATTTT; cdr3_aa: CASSKSGEGTDTQYF
v_call: TRBV10-3; j_call: TRBJ1-1; clone_size: NA; d_call: NA; cdr3_nt: TGTGCCATCAGTGAGTCGGGGGCCCTTCAGAACACTGAAGCTTTCTTT; cdr3_aa: CAISESGALQNTEAFF
v_call: TRBV7-9; j_call: TRBJ1-6; clone_size: few; d_call: NA; cdr3_nt: TGTGCCAGCGCACCCTCCTGGACAGAACGGGCCAATTCAACCCTCCACTTT; cdr3_aa: CASAPSWTERANSTLHF
v_call: TRBV9; j_call: TRBJ2-1; clone_size: NA; d_call: TRBD2; cdr3_nt: TGTGCCAGCAGCCCCATTTGGGGGGGGGTAAATGAGCAGTTCTTC; cdr3_aa: CASSPIWGGVNEQFF
v_call: TRBV7-3; j_call: TRBJ2-5; clone_size: NA; d_call: NA; cdr3_nt: TGTGCCAGCAGCTTACTACAGGCCCAGTACTTC; cdr3_aa: CASSLLQAQYF
v_call: TRBV30; j_call: TRBJ2-3; clone_size: NA; d_call: TRBD1; cdr3_nt: TGTGCCCGACAAACAGGGGCCACAGATACGCAGTATTTT; cdr3_aa: CARQTGATDTQYF
v_call: TRBV5-1; j_call: TRBJ1-1; clone_size: NA; d_call: TRBD1; cdr3_nt: TGCGCCAGCAATTTAGAACAGGGGCGGAACACTGAAGCTTTCTTT; cdr3_aa: CASNLEQGRNTEAFF
v_call: TRBV19; j_call: TRBJ2-7; clone_size: NA; d_call: NA; cdr3_nt: TGTGCCAGTAAAAGTGGTATGAAGCAGTACTTC; cdr3_aa: CASKSGMKQYF
v_call: TRBV7-9; j_call: TRBJ2-1; clone_size: NA; d_call: NA; cdr3_nt: TGTGCCAGCAGCTTACAAGGGTCTGAGCAGTTCTTC; cdr3_aa: CASSLQGSEQFF
v_call: TRBV19; j_call: TRBJ1-1; clone_size: NA; d_call: NA; cdr3_nt: TGTGCCAGTAGTCGAAAGTTGGAGACTGAAGCTTTCTTT; cdr3_aa: CASSRKLETEAFF
v_call: TRBV28; j_call: TRBJ2-7; clone_size: few; d_call: TRBD2; cdr3_nt: TGTGCCAGCAGTTTGCGGACTAGCGAAAACTACGAGCAGTACTTC; cdr3_aa: CASSLRTSENYEQYF
v_call: TRBV6-5; j_call: TRBJ1-5; clone_size: NA; d_call: NA; cdr3_nt: TGTGCCAGCAGTATAGATGGCAATCAGCCCCAGCATTTT; cdr3_aa: CASSIDGNQPQHF
v_call: TRBV5-1; j_call: TRBJ2-7; clone_size: NA; d_call: NA; cdr3_nt: TGCGCCAGCAGCCCCCAGGGACACGACCCCTACGAGCAGTACTTC; cdr3_aa: CASSPQGHDPYEQYF
v_call: TRBV27; j_call: TRBJ2-5; clone_size: few; d_call: NA; cdr3_nt: TGTGCCAGCAGTTTTGTCGGTGTGGAGACCCAGTACTTC; cdr3_aa: CASSFVGVETQYF
v_call: TRBV5-5; j_call: TRBJ2-3; clone_size: NA; d_call: NA; cdr3_nt: TGTGCCAGCAGGGTAGGGGGCACAGATACGCAGTATTTT; cdr3_aa: CASRVGGTDTQYF
v_call: TRBV2; j_call: TRBJ1-5; clone_size: few; d_call: NA; cdr3_nt: TGTGCCAGCAGTGATGTGTGGAATCAGCCCCAGCATTTT; cdr3_aa: CASSDVWNQPQHF
v_call: TRBV27; j_call: TRBJ1-5; clone_size: few; d_call: NA; cdr3_nt: TGTGCCAGCAGCCCACACAATCAGCCCCAGCATTTT; cdr3_aa: CASSPHNQPQHF
v_call: TRBV5-1; j_call: TRBJ2-1; clone_size: few; d_call: TRBD1; cdr3_nt: TGCGCCAGCAGCTTGTCCGACCCGGGACAGGGGGTAAATGAGCAGTTCTTC; cdr3_aa: CASSLSDPGQGVNEQFF
v_call: TRBV6-6; j_call: TRBJ1-4; clone_size: few; d_call: NA; cdr3_nt: TGTGCCAGCAGCAGCGGTGAAAAACTGTTTTTT; cdr3_aa: CASSSGEKLFF
v_call: TRBV30; j_call: TRBJ1-1; clone_size: many; d_call: NA; cdr3_nt: TGTGCCTGGAAGAGAGGGCCATTAACTCAGAACACTGAAGCTTTCTTT; cdr3_aa: CAWKRGPLTQNTEAFF
v_call: TRBV7-9; j_call: TRBJ1-1; clone_size: NA; d_call: NA; cdr3_nt: TGTGCCAGCAGTCCGTCGGACTGGGGGGCTTTCTTT; cdr3_aa: CASSPSDWGAFF
v_call: TRBV5-1; j_call: TRBJ2-5; clone_size: few; d_call: NA; cdr3_nt: TGCGCCAGCAGCGTAGTCCAAGAGACCCAGTACTTC; cdr3_aa: CASSVVQETQYF
v_call: TRBV7-6; j_call: TRBJ2-1; clone_size: many; d_call: NA; cdr3_nt: TGTGCCAGCAGCTCACTGTACAGGTCTAAAGGGAATGAGCAGTTCTTC; cdr3_aa: CASSSLYRSKGNEQFF
v_call: TRBV30; j_call: TRBJ1-2; clone_size: NA; d_call: NA; cdr3_nt: TGTGCCTGGATGCGAAAAGTCAACTATGGCTACACCTTC; cdr3_aa: CAWMRKVNYGYTF
v_call: TRBV11-2; j_call: TRBJ1-1; clone_size: NA; d_call: NA; cdr3_nt: TGTGCCAGCAAGGGAGATCACGAGTACACTGAAGCTTTCTTT; cdr3_aa: CASKGDHEYTEAFF
v_call: TRBV6-1; j_call: TRBJ2-1; clone_size: NA; d_call: TRBD2; cdr3_nt: TGTGCCAGCCGACTAGCGGGGGGGTATGAGCAGTTCTTC; cdr3_aa: CASRLAGGYEQFF
v_call: TRBV27; j_call: TRBJ2-7; clone_size: NA; d_call: NA; cdr3_nt: TGTGCCAGCAGTTCCGGCTACGAGCAGTACTTC; cdr3_aa: CASSSGYEQYF
v_call: TRBV5-4; j_call: TRBJ2-3; clone_size: few; d_call: TRBD1; cdr3_nt: TGTGCCAGCAGCTTGGGAGGGGGCGAGGATACGCAGTATTTT; cdr3_aa: CASSLGGGEDTQYF
v_call: TRBV25-1; j_call: TRBJ2-7; clone_size: few; d_call: NA; cdr3_nt: TGTGCCAGCTCCCGGCGGCAGGCCTACGAGCAGTACTTC; cdr3_aa: CASSRRQAYEQYF
v_call: TRBV25-1; j_call: TRBJ2-4; clone_size: few; d_call: NA; cdr3_nt: TGTGCCAGCAGCCAATCCGGGACACAAAACATTCAGTACTTC; cdr3_aa: CASSQSGTQNIQYF
v_call: TRBV9; j_call: TRBJ1-4; clone_size: NA; d_call: NA; cdr3_nt: TGTGCCAGCAGCGTCGGGTCAACTAATGAAAAACTGTTTTTT; cdr3_aa: CASSVGSTNEKLFF
v_call: TRBV7-2; j_call: TRBJ1-1; clone_size: NA; d_call: TRBD1; cdr3_nt: TGTGCCAGCAGCTTTTCCCAGGGGGCAACTGAAGCTTTCTTT; cdr3_aa: CASSFSQGATEAFF
v_call: TRBV12-5; j_call: TRBJ2-7; clone_size: few; d_call: NA; cdr3_nt: TGTGCTACGCGGCAGGGCGAGAGGTACGAGCAGTACTTC; cdr3_aa: CATRQGERYEQYF
v_call: TRBV19; j_call: TRBJ1-2; clone_size: few; d_call: NA; cdr3_nt: TGTGCCAGTAGGAGTTCCGAGACAGTCAACTATGGCTACACCTTC; cdr3_aa: CASRSSETVNYGYTF
v_call: TRBV5-1; j_call: TRBJ2-3; clone_size: NA; d_call: NA; cdr3_nt: TGCGCCAGCAGCTTTGCCGCAGATACGCAGTATTTT; cdr3_aa: CASSFAADTQYF